The 31 T cell receptor beta chains below all came from one sample that was sequenced in a study of blood T cells in healthy people across ages. It was with a sample-barcoded 5' primer and a J-beta primer mix that a second PCR of about 7 to 12 cycles was run. TCRdb independently ran MiXCR on the 5' RACE reads; one entry per CDR3 protein. The sample includes about 720,000 distinct CDR3 sequences, roughly 25% seen only once; the top ten take more than 3%. These sequences were also reported in another study, on T cells of mothers and their children.

The specimen sequenced was blood. The receptors were sampled from a boy aged 10-17 years in good health.

A few counts support this clonotype. This sequence joins TRBV4-1 and TRBJ2-7, with TRBD2 identical over 15 bases. The CDR3 is made up of 19 amino acids. J gave up 4 bases and V 0 bases, and 10 bases lay outside the gene matches. Germline values: CDR1 MGHRA, CDR2 YSYEKL. CDR3 sequence (DNA): TGCGCCAGCAGCCAAGAACCCGGAGGGACTAGCGGGAGGTCTTACGAGCAGTACTTC. Protein: CASSQEPGGTSGRSYEQYF.

This clonotype turned up a few times. The junction shows a germline mismatch at one end, possibly a read error. J is TRBJ2-1 and V is TRBV7-3; 8 bases fit TRBD1. In germline, CDR1 is SGHTA, CDR2 FQGTGA. This CDR3 contains 16 residues. The CDR3 spells CACSLTAGGYGSEQFF. Written as DNA, the CDR3 is TGTGCCTGCAGCTTAACCGCAGGGGGCTACGGTAGTGAGCAGTTCTTC.

The chain carries TRBV4-3 and TRBJ2-1, with 8 bases identical to TRBD2. The CDR3 extends over 16 amino acids. Trimming took 0 bases from V and 9 from J; bases not matched to a gene: 10. Germline CDR1 and CDR2: LGHNA and YSLEER. CDR3 bases: TGCGCCAGCAGCCAAGAAGGGGTTAGCGGGACCAGTGAGCAGTTCTTC. This sequence encodes CASSQEGVSGTSEQFF.

This clonotype was observed a few times. J is TRBJ1-2 and V is TRBV12-3 or TRBV12-4; no clear D gene. This CDR3 comprises 13 residues. V lost 3 bases to trimming and J lost 6 bases, with 11 bases between them. CDR3 sequence (DNA): TGTGCCAGCAGTTTTCTCGTTGCCCATGGCTACACCTTC. Translation gives CASSFLVAHGYTF.

This clonotype was recorded only once. This sequence joins TRBV6-2 or TRBV6-3 and TRBJ2-1; D call uncertain. Germline assignment: CDR1 MNHEY and CDR2 SVGEGT. The CDR3 totals 12 residues. Deletions cut 2 bases from V and 12 bases from J, with 11 bases between. The CDR3 sequence is CASSYLGPVQFF. For the CDR3, the DNA is TGTGCCAGCAGTTACCTAGGGCCCGTGCAGTTCTTC.

This clonotype was found a few times. The chain uses TRBV27 and TRBJ2-7; 7 bases fit TRBD2. The CDR3 is 12 residues long. J lost 5 bases, V lost 8 bases, and 6 bases had no gene match. Germline CDR1 MNHEY, CDR2 SMNVEV (reference sequence). As DNA, the CDR3 is TGTGCCAGCGGACGGGAGGAGGACGAGCAGTACTTC. As protein: CASGREEDEQYF.

Only a few counts were recorded for this clonotype. V and J are TRBV11-2 and TRBJ1-2; TRBD1 might be the D (6 bases). V was cut by 5 bases and J by 4 bases, with 14 bases left in between. The germline V gene has CDR1 SGHAT and CDR2 FQNNGV. The CDR3 is made up of 14 amino acids. The CDR3 protein is CASSERTAIYGYTF. DNA of the CDR3: TGTGCCAGCAGCGAACGGACAGCGATCTATGGCTACACCTTC.

The CDR3 bases are TGTGCCAGCAGTTACTCCGGGACAGCGAGAAACAATGAGCAGTTCTTC. Its protein is CASSYSGTARNNEQFF. The genes are TRBV6-5 and TRBJ2-1; 7 bases match TRBD1. Trimming at V came to 0 bases and at J to 5 bases, leaving 7 bases not matched to a gene. The CDR3 has 16 residues. The germline gives CDR1 MNHEY, CDR2 SVGAGI.

This clonotype was counted a single time. J is TRBJ2-3 and V is TRBV6-1; D perhaps matches TRBD1 (5 bases). The CDR3 is made up of 14 amino acids. V was clipped by 7 bases and J by 2 bases, with 13 bases between them. Germline loops: CDR1 MNHNS, CDR2 SASEGT. The CDR3 nucleotides are TGTGCCAGCACAGGGTATTATGTCACAGATACGCAGTATTTT. It specifies CASTGYYVTDTQYF.

This clonotype was recorded at least ten times. The rearrangement uses TRBV29-1 and TRBJ1-2; D is uncertain. This CDR3 is 11 amino acids long. Per germline, CDR1 SQVTM and CDR2 ANQGSEA. Between the trimmed V and J ends, which lost 6 bases and 5 bases, there was a span of 10 bases. The CDR3 loop reads CSVSTRYGYTF. CDR3 in DNA: TGCAGCGTCTCGACTCGGTATGGCTACACCTTC.

CDR3 sequence: CASRPVEGASRGETQYF. CDR3 nucleotide sequence: TGTGCCAGCAGACCGGTGGAAGGGGCTAGTCGGGGTGAGACCCAGTACTTC. The chain combines TRBV6-2 or TRBV6-3 with TRBJ2-5; D may be TRBD1 or TRBD2 (5 bases each). The CDR3 has 17 residues. Trimming pared 6 bases from V and 5 bases from J, leaving 25 bases between. Germline V gives CDR1 MNHEY, CDR2 SVGEGT.

This clonotype showed up just a few times. The V and J genes are TRBV11-1 and TRBJ1-4; 8 bases are a match to TRBD1. This CDR3 is 20 amino acids long. Germline V gene lookup returns CDR1 SGHAT and CDR2 FQDESV (reference sequence). V lost 5 bases and J lost 7; bases outside the gene matches: 24. The CDR3 reads CASSLPFEQGENYMVEKLFF. DNA for the CDR3: TGTGCCAGCAGCCTCCCCTTTGAACAGGGGGAGAACTATATGGTTGAAAAACTGTTTTTT.

This clonotype was recorded a few times. The CDR3 here is CSATETGGSSYNSPLHF. CDR3 bases: TGCAGTGCTACAGAGACAGGGGGCAGCTCCTATAATTCACCCCTCCACTTT. J is TRBJ1-6 and V is TRBV20-1, with 10 bases identical to TRBD1. V shed 4 bases, J shed 0 bases, and the junction held 6 bases outside the gene matches. The CDR3 loop spans 17 amino acids. CDR1 is DFQATT, CDR2 SNEGSKA, per germline (reference sequence).

The chain uses TRBV29-1 and TRBJ1-2, with D possibly TRBD1 on 6 matching bases. The V gene's germline CDR1 is SQVTM and CDR2 ANQGSEA. The CDR3 loop spans 12 amino acids. Trimming pared 2 bases from V and 8 bases from J, leaving 12 bases between. The CDR3 sequence is CSVEKGGEGYTF. CDR3 nucleotides: TGCAGCGTTGAAAAAGGGGGTGAAGGCTACACCTTC.

The chain has TRBV20-1 and TRBJ2-7; weak D call: TRBD1 (6 bases). Trimming cost V 6 bases and J 6 bases, with 12 bases left between them. This CDR3 spans 11 amino acids. In germline, CDR1 is DFQATT, CDR2 SNEGSKA (reference sequence). This chain's CDR3 is CSANREIEQYF. DNA of the CDR3: TGCAGTGCCAACAGGGAGATCGAGCAGTACTTC.

This chain links TRBV25-1 with TRBJ2-1; no definite D call. V was pared by 6 bases and J by 6 bases, with 9 bases between. This CDR3 region has 12 residues. The V gene's germline CDR1 is MGHDK and CDR2 SYGVNS. The CDR3 reads CASRESGNEQFF. Here the CDR3 DNA reads TGTGCCAGCAGAGAAAGTGGCAATGAGCAGTTCTTC.

As regards this clonotype: Sequence at one end of the junction differs from germline and may be a read error. The V gene is TRBV7-8, the J gene TRBJ2-5; tentatively, D is TRBD2 (5 bases). The J call could be wrong; TRBJ2-7 is a better fit for the DNA end. There are 14 residues in the CDR3. The germline V gene encodes CDR1 SGHVS and CDR2 FQNEAQ. In nucleotides, the CDR3 is TGTACCAGCAGCTTGTCGGGGTTCTCCTACGAGCAGTACTTC. Translation: CTSSLSGFSYEQYF.

The V call is TRBV29-1, the J call TRBJ2-2; a weak D match, TRBD1 (5 bases). Deletions cut 4 bases from V and 6 bases from J, with 9 bases between. The CDR3 has 12 amino acids. Germline lookup yields CDR1 SQVTM and CDR2 ANQGSEA. CDR3 in amino acids: CSVGREPGELFF. For the CDR3, the DNA is TGCAGCGTTGGCAGGGAACCCGGGGAGCTGTTTTTT.

J is TRBJ1-1 and V is TRBV6-2 or TRBV6-3; D gene uncertain. CDR3 length: 14 amino acids. Trimming left V 2 bases short and J 3 bases short, with 10 bases between. Per the germline V gene, CDR1 is MNHEY and CDR2 is SVGEGT. The CDR3 reads CASSYRVDYTEAFF. The CDR3 nucleotides are TGTGCCAGCAGTTACAGGGTGGACTACACTGAAGCTTTCTTT.

This clonotype appeared a few times. The V call is TRBV6-4, the J call TRBJ2-1; 9 bases match TRBD2. The germline V gene encodes CDR1 MRHNA and CDR2 SNTAGT. V trimming: 4 bases; J trimming: 9 bases; junction bases outside the gene matches: 7. The CDR3 has 14 residues. CDR3 sequence reads: CASSVTSGLGEQFF. The CDR3 nucleotides are TGTGCCAGCAGTGTAACTAGCGGGCTTGGTGAGCAGTTCTTC.

The J gene is TRBJ1-4, the V gene TRBV29-1, with D possibly being TRBD1 (5 bases). This CDR3 is built from 12 residues. The V gene lost 3 bases and the J gene lost 10 bases, with 12 bases spanning the gap. CDR1 is SQVTM and CDR2 is ANQGSEA in the germline V gene. CDR3 loop: CSVDIGGGKLFF. CDR3 sequence (DNA): TGCAGCGTTGATATCGGGGGTGGAAAACTGTTTTTT.

This sequence joins TRBV13 and TRBJ2-1; tentative D call: TRBD2 (5 bases). The J call may be faulty, since TRBJ2-7 better matches the DNA end. The CDR3 sequence is 12 residues long. Germline lookup yields CDR1 PRHDT and CDR2 FYEKMQ (reference sequence). DNA for the CDR3: TGTGCCAGCAGCGGGTGGGGAGACGAGCAGTACTTC. This sequence encodes CASSGWGDEQYF.

This chain joins TRBV29-1 and TRBJ2-3; D might be TRBD2 (5 bases). Trimming removed 0 bases from V and 2 bases from J, with 15 bases in between. Germline values: CDR1 SQVTM, CDR2 ANQGSEA. CDR3 size: 16 residues. The DNA of the CDR3 is TGCAGCGTTGAAGATCCGAGGGAGAGGACCACAGATACGCAGTATTTT. Its protein product is CSVEDPRERTTDTQYF.

This clonotype was found a few times. The chain couples TRBV20-1 to TRBJ2-1, with D hard to call. This CDR3 is built from 14 residues. Germline V gene lookup returns CDR1 DFQATT and CDR2 SNEGSKA (reference sequence). Trimming removed 3 bases from V and 0 bases from J, with 9 bases in between. CDR3 region: CSASRGYSYNEQFF. The CDR3 DNA follows: TGCAGTGCTAGTCGCGGATACTCCTACAATGAGCAGTTCTTC.

J is TRBJ1-3 and V is TRBV7-9, with 7 bases lining up with TRBD1. With 3 bases clipped from V and 0 bases from J, the junction kept 5 bases outside the gene matches. Germline values: CDR1 SEHNR, CDR2 FQNEAQ (reference sequence). The CDR3 extends over 16 amino acids. The CDR3: CASSFGQAFSGNTIYF. The CDR3 DNA reads TGTGCCAGCAGCTTCGGACAGGCCTTCTCTGGAAACACCATATATTTT.

For the CDR3, the DNA is TGCAGCGCTGGACTAGCGGGAGACAATGAGCAGTTCTTC. Translated, it gives CSAGLAGDNEQFF. V gene TRBV29-1 combines with J gene TRBJ2-1; 13 bases are a match to TRBD2. The V gene's germline CDR1 is SQVTM and CDR2 ANQGSEA. V lost 7 bases, J lost 5 bases, and 2 bases stayed unmatched. The CDR3 contains 13 residues.

V and J are TRBV29-1 and TRBJ2-3; D not certain. Trimming removed 1 base from V and 1 base from J, with 18 bases in between. The CDR3 consists of 17 residues. Germline CDR1 is SQVTM and CDR2 is ANQGSEA. Written as DNA, the CDR3 is TGCAGCGTTGAAGGGTTTCTTAGCTCCTCCCGCACAGATACGCAGTATTTT. This codes for CSVEGFLSSSRTDTQYF.

The chain carries TRBV28 and TRBJ2-1; TRBD1 or TRBD2 may be the D gene (5 bases each). Trimming pared 4 bases from V and 8 bases from J, leaving 21 bases between. Looked up from germline, CDR1 is MDHEN and CDR2 is SYDVKM. There are 16 residues in the CDR3. CDR3 loop: CASSSTGTRISDEQFF. CDR3 sequence (DNA): TGTGCCAGCAGTTCCACCGGGACGCGAATCAGCGATGAGCAGTTCTTC.

The rearrangement joins TRBV4-3 to TRBJ2-5, with 8 nucleotides matching TRBD2. Germline V gives CDR1 LGHNA, CDR2 YSLEER. V shed 1 base, J shed 3 bases, and the junction held 4 bases outside the gene matches. This CDR3 has 15 amino acids. CDR3 residues: CASSQGPGGEETQYF. In nucleotides, the CDR3 is TGCGCCAGCAGCCAAGGGCCGGGGGGGGAAGAGACCCAGTACTTC.

V and J are TRBV9 and TRBJ2-3; perhaps TRBD1 as D (5 bases). The ends were cut back, 4 bases at V and 0 bases at J, with 21 bases in the middle. Germline loops: CDR1 SGDLS, CDR2 YYNGEE. The CDR3 has 18 residues. CDR3 residues: CASSPSGLGLLSTDTQYF. In DNA, the CDR3 is TGTGCCAGCAGCCCCTCAGGGCTGGGGTTGCTAAGCACAGATACGCAGTATTTT. Full variable domain (rest looked up from reference TRBV9 and TRBJ2-3): DSGVTQTPKHLITATGQRVTLRCSPRSGDLSVYWYQQSLDQGLQFLIQYYNGEERAKGNILERFSAQQFPDLHSELNLSSLELGDSALYFCASSPSGLGLLSTDTQYFGPGTRLTVL.

This clonotype was detected only a few times. J is TRBJ2-5 and V is TRBV11-3; 8 bases agree with TRBD2. The germline V gene has CDR1 SGHNT and CDR2 YENEEA. The CDR3 has 16 residues. V was clipped by 2 bases and J by 4 bases; unmatched bases: 9. CDR3 region: CASSLMSGGSGETQYF. CDR3 DNA: TGTGCCAGCAGCTTAATGAGCGGGGGCTCGGGAGAGACCCAGTACTTC.